These 21 T cell receptor beta chains share one sample of origin, sequenced in a study of beta chain features in type 1 diabetes. Investigators reverse transcribed all isolated RNA, so they sequenced expressed TCRB transcripts. Libraries were prepared by immunoSEQ multiplex PCR; TCRdb keeps only in-frame clonotypes and omits some of them. This sample has about 330,000 clones, with more than 9.5% found just once. Sequenced material: naive CD4+ T cells from blood. These receptors were taken from a woman aged 25 to 39 in good health.

The J gene is TRBJ2-2, the V gene TRBV7-2; no definite D call. V was shortened by 1 base and J by 1 base, with 7 bases between the two germline ends. The CDR3 contains 15 residues. The germline CDR1 and CDR2 sequences are SGHTA and FQGNSA. As DNA, the CDR3 is TGTGCCAGCAGCTTAGGGGCAGTGAACACCGGGGAGCTGTTTTTT. This codes for CASSLGAVNTGELFF.

The J gene is TRBJ2-5, the V gene TRBV18; 7 nucleotides align to TRBD1. The CDR3 is 14 residues long. Germline loops: CDR1 KGHSH, CDR2 LQKENI. After removal of 6 bases from V and 4 bases from J, the junction contained 8 bases not matched to a gene. CDR3 in amino acids: CASSPTGIVETQYF. The CDR3 DNA sequence: TGTGCCAGCTCTCCGACAGGGATTGTAGAGACCCAGTACTTC.

The chain uses TRBV2 and TRBJ2-2; no reliable D call. Trimming left V 3 bases short and J 3 bases short, with 2 bases between. CDR1 and CDR2 (germline): SNHLY, FYNNEI. This CDR3 comprises 12 residues. CDR3 sequence reads: CASSDDTGELFF. The CDR3 DNA sequence: TGTGCCAGCAGTGACGACACCGGGGAGCTGTTTTTT.

As to this clone: Distinct nucleotide sequences in the sample also encode this CDR3. The gene calls are TRBV4-3 and TRBJ1-5; possibly TRBD1 for D (5 bases). Deletions cut 3 bases from V and 4 bases from J, with 7 bases between. This CDR3 has 13 amino acids. CDR1 and CDR2 (germline): LGHNA, YSLEER. CDR3 nucleotide sequence: TGCGCCAGCAGCCAGGGGGGAAATCAGCCCCAGCATTTT. Translating it yields CASSQGGNQPQHF.

This clone was observed a few times. The chain uses TRBV7-6 and TRBJ2-7; TRBD1 aligns across 10 bases. Germline CDR1 SGHVS, CDR2 FNYEAQ. This CDR3 is built from 15 residues. After removal of 5 bases from V and 4 bases from J, the junction contained 8 bases not matched to a gene. CDR3 sequence (DNA): TGTGCCAGCAGCATAGAACCGGGACAGGGGTACGAGCAGTACTTC. Translation: CASSIEPGQGYEQYF.

The rearrangement links TRBV6-5 to TRBJ2-3; 7 bases are shared with TRBD1. Looked up from germline, CDR1 is MNHEY and CDR2 is SVGAGI. This CDR3 is built from 14 residues. The trim removed 5 bases at V and 6 bases at J, leaving 8 bases unmatched. The CDR3 region is CASSKGQRGDTQYF. CDR3 nucleotides: TGTGCCAGCAGTAAGGGACAGCGCGGGGATACGCAGTATTTT.

The chain has TRBV12-5 and TRBJ2-7; 7 bases are a match to TRBD1. The CDR3 covers 15 residues. With 0 bases clipped from V and 1 base from J, the junction kept 3 bases outside the gene matches. Per germline, CDR1 LGHNT and CDR2 FRNRAP. CDR3 region: CASGLVVGQSYEQYF. As DNA, the CDR3 is TGTGCTAGTGGTTTGGTAGTGGGACAGTCCTACGAGCAGTACTTC.

This clone came up a few times. V usage is TRBV7-3 and J usage is TRBJ2-1, with 8 bases fitting TRBD1. The CDR3 has 13 amino acids. Germline-derived CDR1 and CDR2 are SGHTA and FQGTGA. The J segment lost 6 bases and the V segment lost 6 bases, leaving 4 bases of the junction unmatched. The CDR3 DNA follows: TGTGCCAGCAGTTCCGACAGGGGCAATGAGCAGTTCTTC. This encodes CASSSDRGNEQFF.

This clone was seen a few times. This sequence joins TRBV7-8 and TRBJ2-7, with D possibly matching TRBD1 (5 bases). Germline values: CDR1 SGHVS, CDR2 FQNEAQ. The CDR3 sequence is 13 residues long. V was shortened by 5 bases and J by 1 base, with 9 bases between the two germline ends. CDR3 in amino acids: CASSQGRSYEQYF. CDR3 in DNA: TGTGCCAGCAGCCAGGGCCGGTCCTACGAGCAGTACTTC.

This clone was recorded a few times. The V gene is TRBV5-6, the J gene TRBJ2-6; D perhaps matches TRBD1 (6 bases). Trimming removed 3 bases at V and 4 bases at J, with 20 bases between. Germline CDR1 is SGHDT and CDR2 is YYEEEE. CDR3 length: 18 residues. The CDR3 nucleotides read TGTGCCAGCAGCTGGATTGAACAGGGTCCGGACGGGGCCAACGTCCTGACTTTC. Translated: CASSWIEQGPDGANVLTF.

This clone has a handful of counts. The chain carries TRBV28 and TRBJ2-2; 8 bases line up with TRBD1. This CDR3 comprises 14 residues. The J segment lost 1 base and the V segment lost 6 bases, leaving 1 base of the junction unmatched. Germline V gene sequence: CDR1 MDHEN, CDR2 SYDVKM. The CDR3 here is CASRGTGNTGELFF. CDR3 nucleotide sequence: TGTGCCAGCAGAGGGACAGGGAACACCGGGGAGCTGTTTTTT.

The J gene is TRBJ2-7, the V gene TRBV5-1; D might be TRBD2 (5 bases). The V end was cut by 0 bases, the J end by 2 bases, with 9 bases between. The CDR3 contains 14 residues. The germline gives CDR1 SGHRS, CDR2 YFSETQ. The CDR3 here is CASSLGTSTYEQYF. CDR3 in DNA: TGCGCCAGCAGCTTGGGGACTTCTACCTACGAGCAGTACTTC.

This clone was seen a handful of times. This CDR3 is also generated by other DNA sequences in the sample. This sequence joins TRBV7-2 and TRBJ2-1; D not resolved. Trimming left V 1 base short and J 4 bases short, with 5 bases between. Germline V gene lookup returns CDR1 SGHTA and CDR2 FQGNSA. CDR3 length: 13 residues. CDR3 sequence (DNA): TGTGCCAGCAGCTTAGTTTCGTACAATGAGCAGTTCTTC. Translated: CASSLVSYNEQFF.

The chain combines TRBV9 with TRBJ2-3, with 8 bases identical to TRBD1. The CDR3 spans 15 residues. Germline V gene lookup returns CDR1 SGDLS and CDR2 YYNGEE. Unmatched junction bases numbered 7, after V lost 2 bases and J lost 5 bases. The CDR3 bases are TGTGCCAGCAGCGTTACTGGACAGGGAATAGATACGCAGTATTTT. Its protein product is CASSVTGQGIDTQYF. The full variable domain, its missing parts supplied by reference TRBV9 and TRBJ2-3, is DSGVTQTPKHLITATGQRVTLRCSPRSGDLSVYWYQQSLDQGLQFLIQYYNGEERAKGNILERFSAQQFPDLHSELNLSSLELGDSALYFCASSVTGQGIDTQYFGPGTRLTVL.

This clone has a handful of counts. The V and J genes are TRBV25-1 and TRBJ2-1; tentatively, D is TRBD1 (6 bases). Germline loops: CDR1 MGHDK, CDR2 SYGVNS. The CDR3 covers 16 residues. Deletions cut 5 bases from V and 8 bases from J, with 22 bases between. CDR3 region: CASSPIGQGFNYEQFF. The CDR3 nucleotides are TGTGCCAGCAGTCCCATCGGGCAGGGGTTCAATTATGAGCAGTTCTTC.

There are a few counts of this clone. The chain recombines TRBV4-2 with TRBJ2-1; 8 bases fit TRBD2. This CDR3 is 17 amino acids long. The germline gives CDR1 LGHNA, CDR2 YNFKEQ. The V segment lost 0 bases and the J segment 2 bases; nucleotides outside the gene matches: 6. DNA of the CDR3: TGTGCCAGCAGCCAAGATTTCGCTAGCGGGCCCTACAATGAGCAGTTCTTC. Translated, it gives CASSQDFASGPYNEQFF.

Only a few counts were recorded for this clone. This chain links TRBV29-1 with TRBJ1-2; tentative D call: TRBD1 (6 bases). The CDR3 is made up of 13 amino acids. Per germline, CDR1 SQVTM and CDR2 ANQGSEA. The V end was cut by 6 bases, the J end by 3 bases, with 14 bases between. The CDR3 sequence is CSVAEGGYYGYTF. The DNA for the CDR3 is TGCAGCGTAGCCGAGGGGGGGTACTATGGCTACACCTTC.

In this sample, this clone turned up a few times. The gene calls are TRBV29-1 and TRBJ2-1, with a possible D match to TRBD1 (5 bases). Looked up from germline, CDR1 is SQVTM and CDR2 is ANQGSEA. The CDR3 length is 18 residues. The V end was cut by 7 bases, the J end by 4 bases, with 29 bases between. CDR3 protein: CSAPTIHGHNFVYNEQFF. CDR3 in DNA: TGCAGCGCCCCGACGATCCACGGACATAACTTTGTTTACAATGAGCAGTTCTTC.

This chain links TRBV29-1 with TRBJ2-1; D is undetermined. The CDR3 is 11 amino acids. From germline, CDR1 is SQVTM and CDR2 ANQGSEA. The V gene lost 5 bases and the J gene lost 4 bases, with 6 bases spanning the gap. CDR3 DNA sequence: TGCAGCGTTCAGACTTACAATGAGCAGTTCTTC. Protein sequence: CSVQTYNEQFF.

The rearrangement uses TRBV5-1 and TRBJ2-7; 9 bases map to TRBD1. The CDR3 runs to 14 residues. The V segment lost 5 bases and the J segment 6 bases; nucleotides outside the gene matches: 9. Germline assignment: CDR1 SGHRS and CDR2 YFSETQ. CDR3 nucleotides: TGCGCCAGCAGGGTTTCGGGACAGGGTGGCGAGCAGTACTTC. Translation gives CASRVSGQGGEQYF.

The chain combines TRBV28 with TRBJ2-5; 9 bases are shared with TRBD1. In germline, CDR1 is MDHEN, CDR2 SYDVKM. Germline trimming cut 8 bases from V and 5 bases from J; bases unmatched to any gene: 12. The CDR3 covers 15 residues. CDR3 sequence: CASLEDRGTRETQYF. CDR3 in DNA: TGTGCCAGCCTGGAGGACAGGGGAACTCGGGAGACCCAGTACTTC.